Given below is one TCR beta chain in context. Its specificity is unknown. CDR1 and CDR2 from the germline V gene are LNHDA and SQIVND (reference sequence). After removal of 4 bases from V and 6 bases from J, the junction contained 9 bases not matched to a gene. The CDR3 consists of 15 residues. Assay: immunoSEQ multiplex PCR; the TCRdb copy retains only in-frame clones and omits some. The data show about 22,000 clones, with about 83% seen just once and roughly 8% held by the top ten. Every one of the patients relapsed after autologous stem cell transplantation (brentuximab vedotin exposure was variable). The sample originates from a study of PD-1 blockade in classical Hodgkin lymphoma. Study summary: Nivolumab was administered to patients intravenously at 3 mg/kg every 2 weeks.

Study-level points and caveats: At baseline, newly diagnosed patients reportedly showed less TCR diversity than healthy donors. Reasons behind the repertoire differences stay unclear, perhaps disease activity or earlier therapy. Lower baseline TCR diversity marked trial partial responders and progressors.

This receptor was identified in a human donor with classical Hodgkin lymphoma. The sequences come from peripheral blood mononuclear cells (PBMCs), collected before the second cycle of nivolumab. V and J are TRBV19 and TRBJ1-5; TRBD1 agrees at 7 bases. In nucleotides, the CDR3 is TGTGCCAGTAGTAAGGCAGGGGGATTGGGTCAGCCCCAGCATTTT. Its translation is CASSKAGGLGQPQHF.